The 25 T cell receptor beta chains below come from one sample, sequenced in a study of blood T cells in healthy people across ages. A second PCR of about 7 to 11 cycles used a sample-barcoded 5' primer and a J-beta primer mix. MiXCR, applied by TCRdb to the 5' RACE reads, yields one record per CDR3 protein. The sample shows a few hundred thousand distinct CDR3 sequences, 25% to 30% of them seen only once. The sample was blood. The receptors come from a woman aged 70-85 years in good health.

This clonotype was seen a single time. A single base separates this from a much larger clone, so it may be a read error. V gene TRBV7-9 combines with J gene TRBJ2-4; D unresolved. CDR1 and CDR2 from the germline V gene are SEHNR and FQNEAQ (reference sequence). The CDR3 is made up of 16 amino acids. The CDR3 DNA sequence: TGCGCCAGCAGCCAAGAGTATGGCCTAGCCAAAAACATTCAGTACTTC. It specifies CASSQEYGLAKNIQYF.

The chain is built from TRBV27 and TRBJ2-4; no clear D. Germline V lookup: CDR1 MNHEY, CDR2 SMNVEV (reference sequence). This CDR3 has 14 amino acids. V was trimmed by 5 bases and J by 0 bases, leaving 8 bases between them. The DNA of the CDR3 is TGTGCCAGCAGTCCACAGTTAGCCAAAAACATTCAGTACTTC. This encodes CASSPQLAKNIQYF.

J is TRBJ2-1 and V is TRBV29-1; D possibly corresponds to TRBD1 (5 bases). Germline V gives CDR1 SQVTM, CDR2 ANQGSEA. The CDR3 has 13 amino acids. The ends were cut back, 6 bases at V and 3 bases at J, with 12 bases in the middle. CDR3 in DNA: TGCAGCGTCTCCCTCGACAGCTACAATGAGCAGTTCTTC. Translated, it gives CSVSLDSYNEQFF.

The rearrangement joins TRBV9 to TRBJ2-1; 10 bases match TRBD2. CDR1 and CDR2 from the germline V gene are SGDLS and YYNGEE. The ends lost 3 bases at V and 4 bases at J; junction bases unmatched: 4. This CDR3 region has 15 residues. The CDR3 DNA reads TGTGCCAGCAGCGGAGCGGGGGGGAATTACAATGAGCAGTTCTTC. Translating gives CASSGAGGNYNEQFF.

This chain links TRBV11-3 with TRBJ2-1; 9 bases match TRBD2. The CDR3 consists of 16 residues. The V and J ends lost 0 bases and 6 bases, in that order; junction bases with no gene match: 6. Germline V gives CDR1 SGHNT, CDR2 YENEEA. The CDR3 reads CASSLEGTSSFNEQFF. The CDR3 DNA is TGTGCCAGCAGCTTAGAAGGGACTAGCAGCTTCAATGAGCAGTTCTTC.

As concerns this clonotype: Compared with germline, one end of the junction differs, possibly owing to a read error. This rearrangement joins TRBV5-1 to TRBJ2-7; D is uncertain. This CDR3 is 12 amino acids long. Germline assignment: CDR1 SGHRS and CDR2 YFSETQ. CDR3 in DNA: TGTGCCAGCAGTTTAATCGGTTACGAGCAGTACTTC. Amino acids: CASSLIGYEQYF.

This clonotype has only one observation. The CDR3 nucleotides are TGCGCCAGCAGCCAAGTACAGGGGACTGAAGCTTTCTTT. As protein: CASSQVQGTEAFF. V usage is TRBV4-1 and J usage is TRBJ1-1; 7 bases map to TRBD1. Trimming cost V 1 base and J 5 bases; bases outside gene matches: 1. Per germline, CDR1 MGHRA and CDR2 YSYEKL. This CDR3 spans 13 amino acids.

This rearrangement joins TRBV5-1 to TRBJ1-6; no reliable D call. Germline values: CDR1 SGHRS, CDR2 YFSETQ. V lost 0 bases and J lost 8, with 9 bases in between. The CDR3 totals 14 residues. The DNA of the CDR3 is TGCGCCAGCAGCTTGGTCGGGAACGATTCACCCCTCCACTTT. Its translation: CASSLVGNDSPLHF. The complete variable domain, with remaining parts taken from reference TRBV5-1 and TRBJ1-6, reads KAGVTQTPRYLIKTRGQQVTLSCSPISGHRSVSWYQQTPGQGLQFLFEYFSETQRNKGNFPGRFSGRQFSNSRSEMNVSTLELGDSALYLCASSLVGNDSPLHFGNGTRLTVT.

A few counts support this clonotype. V is TRBV18 and J is TRBJ2-7; possible D gene TRBD1, 5 bases. V lost 6 bases and J lost 0, with 12 bases in between. Germline lookup yields CDR1 KGHSH and CDR2 LQKENI. This CDR3 region has 14 residues. The DNA for the CDR3 is TGTGCCAGCTCGGCAGGGCAGAGCTCCTACGAGCAGTACTTC. This codes for CASSAGQSSYEQYF.

The chain combines TRBV6-5 with TRBJ1-5, with D perhaps TRBD1 (5 bases). The germline CDR1 and CDR2 sequences are MNHEY and SVGAGI. Trimming pared 2 bases from V and 3 bases from J, leaving 11 bases between. The CDR3 is 15 residues long. The chain's CDR3 is CASSYKGLHNQPQHF. The CDR3 DNA follows: TGTGCCAGCAGTTACAAGGGACTGCACAATCAGCCCCAGCATTTT.

This clonotype has a handful of counts. The chain combines TRBV29-1 with TRBJ1-1, with 11 bases fitting TRBD1. The germline V gene has CDR1 SQVTM and CDR2 ANQGSEA. The CDR3 spans 16 residues. V dropped 3 bases and J dropped 1; count of bases not matched to a gene: 7. CDR3 coding DNA: TGCAGCGTTGAGAGGGACAGGGGGTATTCGAACACTGAAGCTTTCTTT. Its protein is CSVERDRGYSNTEAFF.

The gene calls are TRBV7-2 and TRBJ1-5; D is perhaps TRBD1 (6 bases). Trimming stripped 1 base from V and 7 bases from J, with 14 bases between. This CDR3 has 15 residues. Germline V CDR1 and CDR2: SGHTA, FQGNSA. This CDR3 reads CASSLEAGANQPQHF. The CDR3 nucleotides read TGTGCCAGCAGCTTAGAGGCAGGGGCCAACCAGCCCCAGCATTTT.

The DNA of the CDR3 is TGTGCCAGCAGTTACTCGTACAGGGAAGAGACCCAGTACTTC. Amino acids: CASSYSYREETQYF. This sequence joins TRBV6-5 and TRBJ2-1, with a possible D match to TRBD1 (6 bases). The DNA matches TRBJ2-5 better at its end, which makes the J call doubtful. CDR1 and CDR2 from the germline V gene are MNHEY and SVGAGI. The CDR3 loop spans 14 amino acids.

This clonotype was observed at least ten times. The chain has TRBV10-3 and TRBJ1-4; no firm D call. Germline CDR1 reads ENHRY; CDR2 reads SYGVKD. The V end lost 10 bases, the J end lost 8 bases, and 11 bases lay between the germline ends. The CDR3 has 11 amino acids. The CDR3, as DNA: TGTGCCACGAGGACGGGAGAAAAACTGTTTTTT. Amino acid sequence: CATRTGEKLFF.

The chain uses TRBV4-1 and TRBJ1-1; D call uncertain. CDR3 length: 14 residues. CDR1 and CDR2 (germline): MGHRA, YSYEKL. V dropped 0 bases and J dropped 1 base, with 6 bases sitting between them. The CDR3 DNA sequence: TGCGCCAGCAGCCAAGATGGTCGGAACACTGAAGCTTTCTTT. This encodes CASSQDGRNTEAFF.

The chain links TRBV5-1 to TRBJ2-2; TRBD2 matches at 12 bases. The CDR3 covers 17 residues. Germline loops: CDR1 SGHRS, CDR2 YFSETQ. J was trimmed by 2 bases and V by 0 bases; bases with no gene match: 2. The CDR3 DNA reads TGCGCCAGCAGCTTGGAGACTAGCGGGGGCAACACCGGGGAGCTGTTTTTT. Amino acids: CASSLETSGGNTGELFF.

This clonotype was observed a single time. The rearrangement joins TRBV4-3 to TRBJ1-3; the D gene is possibly TRBD1 (5 bases). Germline values: CDR1 LGHNA, CDR2 YSLEER. The CDR3 has 17 amino acids. Trimming took off 0 bases at V and 0 bases at J, with 12 bases between the two ends. The CDR3 loop is CASSQDWGTDSGNTIYF. The CDR3, as DNA: TGCGCCAGCAGCCAAGATTGGGGGACCGACTCTGGAAACACCATATATTTT.

This clonotype was seen a handful of times. The V call is TRBV29-1, the J call TRBJ2-1; no clear D. Germline V gene data show CDR1 as SQVTM and CDR2 as ANQGSEA. The CDR3 runs 10 residues. Between the trimmed V and J ends, which lost 6 bases and 9 bases, there was a span of 9 bases. CDR3 sequence (DNA): TGCAGCGTAATGGTTGGTGAGCAGTTCTTC. Residues: CSVMVGEQFF.

This clonotype was observed a single time. The chain carries TRBV6-1 and TRBJ2-7, with 8 bases that match TRBD2. Germline V gene sequence: CDR1 MNHNS, CDR2 SASEGT. With 6 bases clipped from V and 7 bases from J, the junction kept 5 bases outside the gene matches. The CDR3 loop spans 12 amino acids. CDR3 nucleotides: TGTGCCAGCAGATTCGGCGGGGGGGAGCAGTACTTC. Amino acid sequence: CASRFGGGEQYF.

The rearrangement joins TRBV7-8 to TRBJ1-1; 8 positions match TRBD1. The trim removed 5 bases at V and 5 bases at J, leaving 7 bases unmatched. This CDR3 has 14 amino acids. The V gene's germline CDR1 is SGHVS and CDR2 FQNEAQ. The CDR3: CASSITTGGTEAFF. The CDR3 region has the DNA TGTGCCAGCAGCATAACAACAGGGGGGACTGAAGCTTTCTTT. The variable domain in full, with the rest retrieved from reference TRBV7-8 and TRBJ1-1, is GAGVSQSPRYKVAKRGQDVALRCDPISGHVSLFWYQQALGQGPEFLTYFQNEAQLDKSGLPSDRFFAERPEGSVSTLKIQRTQQEDSAVYLCASSITTGGTEAFFGQGTRLTVV.

The rearrangement uses TRBV18 and TRBJ2-5; 9 bases fit TRBD2. The CDR3 loop spans 16 amino acids. The V and J ends lost 1 base and 3 bases, in that order; junction bases with no gene match: 6. Per germline, CDR1 KGHSH and CDR2 LQKENI. CDR3 loop: CASSPRASGAKETQYF. The CDR3 DNA is TGTGCCAGCTCACCACGGGCTAGCGGGGCGAAAGAGACCCAGTACTTC.

This sequence joins TRBV7-2 and TRBJ1-1; no clear D gene. Germline V gene data show CDR1 as SGHTA and CDR2 as FQGNSA. The V end was cut by 4 bases, the J end by 4 bases, with 10 bases between. The CDR3 sequence is 13 residues long. The CDR3 DNA reads TGTGCCAGCAGCTCCTATGACGGCACTGAAGCTTTCTTT. Protein: CASSSYDGTEAFF.

The chain couples TRBV7-2 to TRBJ2-7; 7 bases are a match to TRBD1. Germline lookup yields CDR1 SGHTA and CDR2 FQGNSA. Losses at the gene ends were 1 base for V and 3 bases for J; bases not matched to a gene: 6. The length of the CDR3 is 15 residues. The CDR3 DNA reads as TGTGCCAGCAGCTTAGGGTGGGGACAGCACTACGAGCAGTACTTC. Its translation: CASSLGWGQHYEQYF.

J is TRBJ1-2 and V is TRBV6-2 or TRBV6-3; D is undetermined. The V gene lost 0 bases and the J gene lost 3 bases, with 14 bases spanning the gap. There are 16 residues in the CDR3. Germline CDR1 MNHEY, CDR2 SVGEGT. The CDR3 nucleotides are TGTGCCAGCAGTTACTCTTTTGTCCGCGCAGACTATGGCTACACCTTC. It yields the protein CASSYSFVRADYGYTF.

This clonotype occurred a few times. Mismatch with germline at one junction end may stem from a read error. This chain connects TRBV7-6 to TRBJ1-6; D not resolved. CDR1 is SGHVS, CDR2 FNYEAQ, per germline. CDR3 size: 14 residues. CDR3 region: CASSFRQENSPLHF. In DNA, the CDR3 is TGTGCCAGCAGCTTTCGGCAAGAAAATTCGCCCCTCCACTTT. The whole variable domain, filled in from reference TRBV7-6 and TRBJ1-6, reads GAGVSQSPRYKVTKRGQDVALRCDPISGHVSLYWYRQALGQGPEFLTYFNYEAQQDKSGLPNDRFSAERPEGSISTLTIQRTEQRDSAMYRCASSFRQENSPLHFGNGTRLTVT.